This T cell receptor (beta chain) was documented in a study of cytotoxic CD8 clonotypes in ibrutinib-treated CLL. Looking at the study overall: The taking of response samples occurred after a median about 13 months of treatment, with a range of 6 to 36. Mean productive templates were approximately 230,000; mean productive rearrangements were about 89,000.

This clone came up a few times. The antigen is undetermined. Investigators sought sequencing depths of between 1 in 200,000 and 1 in 1 million T cells. Here immunoSEQ multiplex PCR was the method, and the copy in TCRdb shows in-frame clones only, minus some. The table has some 80,000 clones, 70% to 80% seen once. J was trimmed by 4 bases and V by 5 bases; bases with no gene match: 4. The CDR3 has 15 residues. Looked up from germline, CDR1 is MNHEY and CDR2 is SMNVEV (reference sequence). Findings of the study overall: Circulating CD8+ T-cell counts were tracked by baseline clonality, which exceeded that of age-matched healthy donors.

This receptor was taken from a human donor with chronic lymphocytic leukemia. The V and J genes are TRBV27 and TRBJ1-5; the match to TRBD1 covers 11 bases. The specimen was PBMCs, collected after 12 months of ibrutinib treatment. In DNA form, the CDR3 reads TGTGCCAGCAGTCCCGGACAGGGGGCGAATCAGCCCCAGCATTTT. This codes for CASSPGQGANQPQHF.